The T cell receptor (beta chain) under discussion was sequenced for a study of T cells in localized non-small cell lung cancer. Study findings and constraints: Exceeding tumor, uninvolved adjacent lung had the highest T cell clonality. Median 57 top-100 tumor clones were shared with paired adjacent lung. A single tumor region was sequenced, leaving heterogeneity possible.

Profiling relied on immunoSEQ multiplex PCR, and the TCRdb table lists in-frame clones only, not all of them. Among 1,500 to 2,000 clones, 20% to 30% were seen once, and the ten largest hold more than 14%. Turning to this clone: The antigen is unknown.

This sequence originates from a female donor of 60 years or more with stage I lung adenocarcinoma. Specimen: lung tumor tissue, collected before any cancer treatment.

This CDR3 is CASRGTPVMPQHF. The CDR3 DNA reads TGCGCCAGCAGGGGGACCCCGGTGATGCCCCAGCATTTT. The chain combines TRBV10-2 with TRBJ1-5; possibly TRBD1 for D (5 bases). CDR1 is WSHSY and CDR2 is SAAADI in the germline V gene. The CDR3 totals 13 residues. Between the trimmed V and J ends, which lost 6 bases and 9 bases, there was a span of 15 bases.